This T cell receptor (beta chain) was sequenced for a study of cytomegalovirus exposure and HLA in healthy donors. Study-wide findings and caveats: Earlier analysis yielded a pattern in which most TCR beta V segments were productive about 90% or about 30% of the time.

There are a few counts of this clone. Antigen: not known. Researchers ran the PCR with 60 Vbeta and 13 Jbeta primers. The repertoire was sequenced with immunoSEQ multiplex PCR; TCRdb's copy has only in-frame clones and lacks some. In the table there are about 180,000 clones, over 60% of which are singletons. Germline V gene sequence: CDR1 SNHLY, CDR2 FYNNEI. The CDR3 consists of 14 residues. The ends were cut back, 2 bases at V and 8 bases at J, with 12 bases in the middle. This receptor was identified in a man in his forties or fifties in good health and CMV-seropositive. The chain recombines TRBV2 with TRBJ1-4, with a tentative D call TRBD1 (6 bases). The specimen sequenced was PBMCs. This CDR3 is CASSESRGGEKLFF. CDR3 nucleotides: TGTGCCAGCAGTGAAAGCAGGGGTGGGGAAAAACTGTTTTTT.